This T cell receptor (beta chain) comes out of a study of blood T cell repertoires in COVID-19. For the study at large: Acute-phase and convalescent COVID-19 samples originated in the United States, Italy and Spain. The cDNA or gDNA used as material had been derived from T cells, B-cell-depleted T cells, or PBMCs.

This CDR3 has 15 amino acids. The germline V gene has CDR1 SGHNT and CDR2 YENEEA. V lost 6 bases to trimming and J lost 1 base; unmatched junction nucleotides: 6. Profiling relied on immunoSEQ multiplex PCR, and the TCRdb table lists in-frame clones only, not all of them. Among 99,000 or so clones listed, around 80% were seen once. The material sequenced was peripheral blood. The chain joins TRBV11-3 to TRBJ2-3, with 8 nucleotides matching TRBD2. This receptor was taken from a woman of 80 years or more with acute or convalescent COVID-19. The CDR3 reads CASRLQAGGTDTQYF. The CDR3 nucleotides read TGTGCCAGCAGGCTCCAAGCGGGGGGCACAGATACGCAGTATTTT.